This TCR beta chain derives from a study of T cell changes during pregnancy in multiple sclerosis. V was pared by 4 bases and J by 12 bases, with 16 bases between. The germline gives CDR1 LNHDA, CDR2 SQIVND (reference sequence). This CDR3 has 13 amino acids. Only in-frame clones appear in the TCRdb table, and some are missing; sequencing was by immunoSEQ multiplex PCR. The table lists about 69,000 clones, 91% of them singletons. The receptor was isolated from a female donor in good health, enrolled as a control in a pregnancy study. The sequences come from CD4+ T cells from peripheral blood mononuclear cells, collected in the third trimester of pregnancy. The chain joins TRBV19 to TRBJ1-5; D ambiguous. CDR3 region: CASSTIFTENQHF. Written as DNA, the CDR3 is TGTGCCAGTAGTACCATATTTACAGAGAACCAGCATTTT.